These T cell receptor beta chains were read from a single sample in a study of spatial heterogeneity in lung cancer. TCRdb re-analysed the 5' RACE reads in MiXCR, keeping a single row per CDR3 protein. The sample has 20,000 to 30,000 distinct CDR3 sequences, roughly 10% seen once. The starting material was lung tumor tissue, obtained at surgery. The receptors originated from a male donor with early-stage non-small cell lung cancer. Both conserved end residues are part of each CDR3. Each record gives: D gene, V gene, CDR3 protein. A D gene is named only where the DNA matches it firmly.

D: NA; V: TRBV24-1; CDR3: CATSDGHQTGELFF
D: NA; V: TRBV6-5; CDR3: CASSAPHNSPLHF
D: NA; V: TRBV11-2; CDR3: CASSRYNEQFF
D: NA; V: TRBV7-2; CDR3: CASSRPGGRGNTGELFF
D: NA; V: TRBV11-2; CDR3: CASSHFLWGANTGELFF
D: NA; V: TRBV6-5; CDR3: CASSYGGRAYEQYF
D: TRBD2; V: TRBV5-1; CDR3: CASSLVGGARTDTQYF
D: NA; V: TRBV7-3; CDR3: CASSLPSRGEQFF
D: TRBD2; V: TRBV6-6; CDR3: CASSAELAGAGNEQFF
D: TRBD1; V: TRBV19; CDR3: CAIGSGPDRGYTF
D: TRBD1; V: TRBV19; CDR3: CASSPRSDRAGANVLTF
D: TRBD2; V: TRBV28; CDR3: CASNRGTSGSDTQYF
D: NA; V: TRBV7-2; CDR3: CASSLDPGQPNYGYTF
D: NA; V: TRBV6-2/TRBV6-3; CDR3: CASPRSLIYEQYF
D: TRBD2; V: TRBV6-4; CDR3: CASSEVAGSYNEQFF
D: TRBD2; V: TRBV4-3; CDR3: CASSPWTSNEQFF
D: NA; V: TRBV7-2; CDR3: CASSYSWGGTEAFF
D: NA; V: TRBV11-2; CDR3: CASSLDSAGRTQYF
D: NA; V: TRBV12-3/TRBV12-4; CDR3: CASGGPRVEALHF
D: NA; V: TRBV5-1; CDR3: CASSGTTAGRNEQFF
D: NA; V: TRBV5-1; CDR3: CASSFSGEDGYTF
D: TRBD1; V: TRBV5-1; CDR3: CASSFRDRGHEQYF
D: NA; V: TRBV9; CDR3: CASSVSLGKARLYF
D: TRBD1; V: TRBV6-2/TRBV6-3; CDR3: CASSPGQGVDTQYF
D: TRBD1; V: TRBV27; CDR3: CATREVGQGAVLYTQYF